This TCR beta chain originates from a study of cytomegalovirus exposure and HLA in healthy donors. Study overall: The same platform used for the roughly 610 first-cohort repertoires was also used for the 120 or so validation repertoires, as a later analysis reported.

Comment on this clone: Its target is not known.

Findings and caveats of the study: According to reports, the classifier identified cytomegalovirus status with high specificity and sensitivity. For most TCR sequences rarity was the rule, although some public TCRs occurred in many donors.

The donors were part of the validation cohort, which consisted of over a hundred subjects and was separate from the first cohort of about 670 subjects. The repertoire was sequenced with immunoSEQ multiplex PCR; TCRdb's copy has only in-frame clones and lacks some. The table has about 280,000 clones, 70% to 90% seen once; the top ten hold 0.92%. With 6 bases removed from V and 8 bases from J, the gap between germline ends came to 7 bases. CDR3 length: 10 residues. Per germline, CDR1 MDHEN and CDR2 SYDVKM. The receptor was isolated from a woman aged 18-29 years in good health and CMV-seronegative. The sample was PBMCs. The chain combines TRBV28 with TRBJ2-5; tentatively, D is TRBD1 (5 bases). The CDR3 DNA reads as TGTGCCAGCAGCCAGGGAACCCAGTACTTC. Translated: CASSQGTQYF.